The 17 T cell receptor beta chains reported below all come from one sample, sequenced in a study of blood T cell repertoires in COVID-19. Produced via immunoSEQ multiplex PCR; TCRdb's table is partial and in-frame only. This table has fewer than 500,000 clones, 80% to 90% appearing once. The specimen was PBMCs or T cells enriched from blood (not recorded which). These receptors originate from a man aged 25-45 years who had recovered from COVID-19.

The V gene is TRBV7-8, the J gene TRBJ1-4, with D uncertain. The CDR3 spans 12 residues. V lost 5 bases, J lost 8 bases, and 9 bases lay in between. Germline CDR1 SGHVS, CDR2 FQNEAQ. The DNA for the CDR3 is TGTGCCAGCAGCCGGAATAGAGAAAAACTGTTTTTT. It encodes CASSRNREKLFF.

The chain joins TRBV7-8 to TRBJ1-3, with TRBD1 as a possible D gene (6 bases). CDR1 is SGHVS, CDR2 FQNEAQ, per germline. The CDR3 sequence is 17 residues long. Between the trimmed V and J ends, which lost 6 bases and 2 bases, there was a span of 20 bases. The CDR3 DNA is TGTGCCAGCAGGAAAACGGCTGGGGGCGAGCCTGGAAACACCATATATTTT. This translates into CASRKTAGGEPGNTIYF. Full variable domain (rest looked up from reference TRBV7-8 and TRBJ1-3): GAGVSQSPRYKVAKRGQDVALRCDPISGHVSLFWYQQALGQGPEFLTYFQNEAQLDKSGLPSDRFFAERPEGSVSTLKIQRTQQEDSAVYLCASRKTAGGEPGNTIYFGEGSWLTVV.

This clone showed up just once. V usage is TRBV5-5 and J usage is TRBJ2-6, with a possible D match to TRBD1 (6 bases). Germline CDR1 and CDR2: SGHKS and YYEKEE (reference sequence). Trimming took 0 bases from V and 4 from J, leaving 8 bases between them. The CDR3 runs to 15 residues. CDR3 bases: TGTGCCAGCAGCTTGGACAGGGCCGGGGCCAACGTCCTGACTTTC. Its translation is CASSLDRAGANVLTF.

The rearrangement uses TRBV3-1 (or the pseudogene TRBV3-2) and TRBJ2-1, with TRBD2 as a possible D gene (6 bases). V lost 3 bases and J lost 8, with 14 bases in between. This CDR3 contains 14 residues. Germline CDR1 and CDR2: LGHDT and YNNKEL (reference sequence). The CDR3: CASSHGLAPDEQFF. The CDR3, as DNA: TGTGCCAGCAGCCATGGGCTAGCGCCCGATGAGCAGTTCTTC.

V is TRBV6-6 and J is TRBJ2-3; the match to TRBD2 covers 11 bases. Germline V lookup: CDR1 MNHNY, CDR2 SVGAGI (reference sequence). V lost 2 bases and J lost 4; bases outside the gene matches: 5. The CDR3 has 16 amino acids. The chain's CDR3 is CASSYVAGGRPDTQYF. The DNA for the CDR3 is TGTGCCAGCAGTTACGTAGCGGGAGGGAGGCCAGATACGCAGTATTTT.

This sequence joins TRBV5-1 and TRBJ2-1; D gene unclear. Germline assignment: CDR1 SGHRS and CDR2 YFSETQ. V was shortened by 0 bases and J by 8 bases, with 9 bases between the two germline ends. The length of the CDR3 is 13 residues. As DNA, the CDR3 is TGCGCCAGCAGCTTGGCTCCCCCCGATGAGCAGTTCTTC. It yields the protein CASSLAPPDEQFF. Variable domain in full (rest from reference TRBV5-1 and TRBJ2-1): KAGVTQTPRYLIKTRGQQVTLSCSPISGHRSVSWYQQTPGQGLQFLFEYFSETQRNKGNFPGRFSGRQFSNSRSEMNVSTLELGDSALYLCASSLAPPDEQFFGPGTRLTVL.

The chain has TRBV28 and TRBJ1-5; D not certain. Trimming took 8 bases from V and 11 from J, leaving 10 bases between them. The CDR3 has 10 residues. The germline V gene has CDR1 MDHEN and CDR2 SYDVKM. The CDR3 protein is CASGSGAQHF. The CDR3 DNA reads as TGTGCCAGCGGGAGCGGGGCCCAGCATTTT.

This clone appeared once. J is TRBJ2-2 and V is TRBV10-1; 8 nucleotides align to TRBD1. Trimming took 5 bases from V and 10 from J; bases not matched to a gene: 9. Germline CDR1 WNHNN, CDR2 SYGVQD (reference sequence). CDR3 length equals 14 residues. The CDR3 sequence: CASSTGTGSVELFF. The CDR3 nucleotides are TGCGCCAGCAGTACCGGGACAGGATCTGTGGAGCTGTTTTTT.

The V and J genes are TRBV28 and TRBJ2-7; 8 bases line up with TRBD1. Germline V lookup: CDR1 MDHEN, CDR2 SYDVKM. The CDR3 spans 12 residues. With 6 bases clipped from V and 8 bases from J, the junction kept 6 bases outside the gene matches. The DNA for the CDR3 is TGTGCCAGCAGCTTGGGACAGGTTAAGCAGTACTTC. Its protein is CASSLGQVKQYF.

This chain joins TRBV18 and TRBJ1-5, with TRBD1 identical over 7 bases. This CDR3 region has 14 residues. V gave up 5 bases and J gave up 5 bases; unmatched junction bases: 6. Germline assignment: CDR1 KGHSH and CDR2 LQKENI. CDR3 bases: TGTGCCAGCTCAACCGGGACAGCAGATCAGCCCCAGCATTTT. Translating it yields CASSTGTADQPQHF.

Note on this clone: The same CDR3 also results from other DNA sequences found in this sample. The rearrangement uses TRBV5-5 and TRBJ2-7; possibly TRBD1 for D (5 bases). Germline V gene sequence: CDR1 SGHKS, CDR2 YYEKEE (reference sequence). CDR3 size: 13 residues. V was clipped by 1 base and J by 0 bases, with 5 bases between them. The CDR3 sequence: CASSLQGSYEQYF. The CDR3, as DNA: TGTGCCAGCAGCTTGCAGGGCTCCTACGAGCAGTACTTC.

The chain uses TRBV19 and TRBJ1-5; D perhaps matches TRBD1 (6 bases). The ends were cut back, 11 bases at V and 6 bases at J, with 17 bases in the middle. CDR3 length: 13 amino acids. Germline V CDR1 and CDR2: LNHDA, SQIVND (reference sequence). The CDR3 nucleotides are TGTGCCTGTGCTTCAGGGGTCCGTCAGCCCCAGCATTTT. Its protein product is CACASGVRQPQHF.

The chain joins TRBV10-1 to TRBJ2-2, with a tentative D call TRBD2 (5 bases). Deletions cut 8 bases from V and 1 base from J, with 5 bases between. The CDR3 covers 12 residues. Germline values: CDR1 WNHNN, CDR2 SYGVQD (reference sequence). The DNA for the CDR3 is TGCGCCAGCGGGAGGAACACCGGGGAGCTGTTTTTT. It specifies CASGRNTGELFF.

This clone turned up a few times. The gene calls are TRBV5-4 and TRBJ2-7, with 9 bases identical to TRBD1. The ends lost 0 bases at V and 2 bases at J; junction bases unmatched: 9. Germline-derived CDR1 and CDR2 are SGHNT and YYREEE (reference sequence). This CDR3 spans 17 amino acids. CDR3 sequence: CASSLGFTGGWTYEQYF. CDR3 DNA: TGTGCCAGCAGCTTGGGTTTTACAGGGGGCTGGACCTACGAGCAGTACTTC.

The chain links TRBV10-1 to TRBJ2-7; a possible D gene is TRBD1 (6 bases). In germline, CDR1 is WNHNN, CDR2 SYGVQD (reference sequence). The CDR3 spans 14 residues. The V and J ends lost 3 bases and 3 bases respectively, with 12 bases between them. The CDR3 DNA sequence: TGCGCCAGCAGTGAACGGGCAGGGGTCTACGAGCAGTACTTC. This gives the protein CASSERAGVYEQYF.

This chain uses TRBV27 with TRBJ2-3, with TRBD2 as a possible D gene (5 bases). From germline, CDR1 is MNHEY and CDR2 SMNVEV (reference sequence). The V end lost 6 bases, the J end lost 0 bases, and 19 bases lay between the germline ends. The CDR3 sequence is 17 residues long. In DNA, the CDR3 is TGTGCCAGCAGCCCAAATGTTCTCGGGGAAAGCACAGATACGCAGTATTTT. This gives the protein CASSPNVLGESTDTQYF.

V and J are TRBV18 and TRBJ1-2, with a possible D match to TRBD1 (6 bases). Germline lookup yields CDR1 KGHSH and CDR2 LQKENI. Trimming removed 2 bases at V and 4 bases at J, with 11 bases between. The CDR3 is made up of 14 amino acids. The CDR3 loop reads CASSPVDRIYGYTF. The DNA for the CDR3 is TGTGCCAGCTCACCAGTGGACAGAATCTATGGCTACACCTTC.